The 27 T cell receptor beta chains reported below all come from one sample, sequenced in a study of T cells in tuberculosis. Time point specified: new active TB diagnosis, blood taken before or within 7 days of starting treatment. Clones were sequenced by immunoSEQ multiplex PCR, and TCRdb holds only the in-frame ones, with some missing. Of some 30,000 clones listed, nearly 90% are singletons. Sequences were derived from PBMCs, sampled at tuberculosis diagnosis. Source of these receptors: an adult with tuberculosis.

The V call is TRBV10-3, the J call TRBJ1-2; maybe TRBD1 (6 bases). The CDR3 has 13 residues. The germline CDR1 and CDR2 sequences are ENHRY and SYGVKD. V lost 4 bases, J lost 2 bases, and 8 bases lay in between. CDR3: CAISGGQNYGYTF. As DNA, the CDR3 is TGTGCCATCAGTGGCGGACAGAACTATGGCTACACCTTC.

This chain joins TRBV11-2 and TRBJ1-1; a possible D gene is TRBD1 (6 bases). CDR3 length equals 14 residues. Trimming left V 5 bases short and J 3 bases short, with 13 bases between. Germline V gene lookup returns CDR1 SGHAT and CDR2 FQNNGV. CDR3 region: CASSPWGRDTEAFF. Written as DNA, the CDR3 is TGTGCCAGCAGCCCCTGGGGGCGGGACACTGAAGCTTTCTTT.

The V gene is TRBV7-2, the J gene TRBJ1-4; TRBD1 agrees at 7 bases. The J segment lost 5 bases and the V segment lost 5 bases, leaving 2 bases of the junction unmatched. There are 13 residues in the CDR3. Germline V lookup: CDR1 SGHTA, CDR2 FQGNSA. The CDR3 DNA follows: TGTGCCAGCAGCCGGACAGGAAATGAAAAACTGTTTTTT. Translated, it gives CASSRTGNEKLFF.

CDR3 DNA sequence: TGTGCCAGCAGCCCCGCCGAGGGGGCCAATTCACCCCTCCACTTT. This translates into CASSPAEGANSPLHF. The chain uses TRBV7-6 and TRBJ1-6; the match to TRBD1 covers 7 bases. Germline loops: CDR1 SGHVS, CDR2 FNYEAQ. There are 15 residues in the CDR3. Trimming took 5 bases from V and 7 from J; bases not matched to a gene: 8. Drawing the rest from reference TRBV7-6 and TRBJ1-6, the complete variable domain is GAGVSQSPRYKVTKRGQDVALRCDPISGHVSLYWYRQALGQGPEFLTYFNYEAQQDKSGLPNDRFSAERPEGSISTLTIQRTEQRDSAMYRCASSPAEGANSPLHFGNGTRLTVT.

This clone was seen more than once but under ten times. This sequence joins TRBV5-1 and TRBJ2-2; possibly TRBD2 for D (6 bases). V gave up 4 bases and J gave up 6 bases, with 10 bases separating them. From germline, CDR1 is SGHRS and CDR2 YFSETQ. CDR3 length: 13 residues. DNA of the CDR3: TGCGCCAGCAGCCTGGGGGGAGCCGGGGAGCTGTTTTTT. Translating gives CASSLGGAGELFF.

V and J are TRBV5-1 and TRBJ2-7; possibly TRBD2 for D (6 bases). This CDR3 comprises 16 residues. Germline V gene sequence: CDR1 SGHRS, CDR2 YFSETQ. Trimming left V 4 bases short and J 2 bases short, with 19 bases between. For the CDR3, the DNA is TGCGCCAGCAGCCCGCAATCCGGGACTCAGACCTACGAGCAGTACTTC. It translates to CASSPQSGTQTYEQYF.

The chain links TRBV4-3 to TRBJ2-7; D gene uncertain. Germline-derived CDR1 and CDR2 are LGHNA and YSLEER. V was pared by 0 bases and J by 4 bases, with 16 bases between. This CDR3 is 16 amino acids long. The CDR3 nucleotides read TGCGCCAGCAGCCAAGATACCGAGACTGCCACTTACGAGCAGTACTTC. It translates to CASSQDTETATYEQYF.

Note on this clone: This specimen includes other DNA sequences encoding the same CDR3. The chain links TRBV4-3 to TRBJ2-5; D remains ambiguous. This CDR3 region has 16 residues. CDR1 is LGHNA, CDR2 YSLEER, per germline. V lost 1 base and J 1 base, leaving 13 bases between the germline ends. CDR3 in amino acids: CASSQGLAGGQETQYF. CDR3 DNA sequence: TGCGCCAGCAGCCAAGGGCTGGCAGGTGGCCAAGAGACCCAGTACTTC.

J is TRBJ2-2 and V is TRBV11-2, with 7 positions matching TRBD2. Germline assignment: CDR1 SGHAT and CDR2 FQNNGV. This CDR3 spans 15 amino acids. The J segment lost 4 bases and the V segment lost 3 bases, leaving 5 bases of the junction unmatched. The CDR3 region is CASSFPGLTTGELFF. CDR3 DNA: TGTGCCAGCAGCTTCCCGGGACTAACCACCGGGGAGCTGTTTTTT.

V usage is TRBV5-1 and J usage is TRBJ2-2, with TRBD1 as a possible D gene (6 bases). The V gene lost 3 bases and the J gene lost 1 base, with 16 bases spanning the gap. Germline CDR1 SGHRS, CDR2 YFSETQ. The CDR3 contains 17 residues. The CDR3 region has the DNA TGCGCCAGCAGCTGGGGTCTCACAGGGTTGAACACCGGGGAGCTGTTTTTT. Protein sequence: CASSWGLTGLNTGELFF.

The CDR3 DNA follows: TGTGCCAGCAGCCAAGAACTAGCGCCGAATTCACCCCTCCACTTT. Translating gives CASSQELAPNSPLHF. This chain uses TRBV14 with TRBJ1-6; D gene unclear. In germline, CDR1 is SGHDN, CDR2 FVKESK. V was trimmed by 0 bases and J by 7 bases, leaving 10 bases between them. There are 15 residues in the CDR3.

V usage is TRBV5-6 and J usage is TRBJ1-1, with no clear D. V lost 4 bases and J lost 2, with 3 bases in between. This CDR3 contains 11 residues. Germline CDR1 reads SGHDT; CDR2 reads YYEEEE. In DNA, the CDR3 is TGTGCCAGCAGCCTTAACACTGAAGCTTTCTTT. Its protein product is CASSLNTEAFF.

Comments on this clone: Compared with germline, one end of the junction differs, possibly owing to a read error. The chain recombines TRBV2 with TRBJ2-1; D possibly corresponds to TRBD2 (5 bases). Per germline, CDR1 SNHLY and CDR2 FYNNEI. CDR3 length: 14 residues. CDR3 nucleotides: TGTGCCAGCAGTGGGACTCGTTCCTCCAATGAGCAGTTCTTC. It yields the protein CASSGTRSSNEQFF.

This clone showed up just once. The chain employs TRBV4-3 and TRBJ2-5, with TRBD1 matching over 9 bases. Germline CDR1 and CDR2: LGHNA and YSLEER. V shed 1 base and J 3 bases; nucleotides not matched to a gene: 12. This CDR3 contains 18 residues. Here the CDR3 reads CASSQGHGRTGVEETQYF. The CDR3 nucleotides are TGCGCCAGCAGCCAAGGTCATGGGAGGACAGGGGTCGAAGAGACCCAGTACTTC.

The rearrangement uses TRBV7-2 and TRBJ2-7, with 8 positions matching TRBD1. The trim removed 0 bases at V and 2 bases at J, leaving 12 bases unmatched. This CDR3 has 18 amino acids. Germline V lookup: CDR1 SGHTA, CDR2 FQGNSA. The CDR3 spells CASSLAQGAIDTPYEQYF. The CDR3 DNA follows: TGTGCCAGCAGCTTAGCGCAGGGGGCGATTGATACTCCCTACGAGCAGTACTTC. Using reference TRBV7-2 and TRBJ2-7 for the parts outside the CDR3, the full variable domain is GAGVSQSPSNKVTEKGKDVELRCDPISGHTALYWYRQSLGQGLEFLIYFQGNSAPDKSGLPSDRFSAERTGGSVSTLTIQRTQQEDSAVYLCASSLAQGAIDTPYEQYFGPGTRLTVT.

The J gene is TRBJ2-5, the V gene TRBV2, with TRBD2 identical over 9 bases. The germline V gene has CDR1 SNHLY and CDR2 FYNNEI. After removal of 3 bases from V and 2 bases from J, the junction contained 4 bases not matched to a gene. This CDR3 comprises 15 residues. The CDR3 DNA reads as TGTGCCAGCAGTGATATAGCGGGAGATCAAGAGACCCAGTACTTC. It yields the protein CASSDIAGDQETQYF.

This rearrangement joins TRBV5-6 to TRBJ2-5; TRBD1 is a possible D gene (5 bases). CDR3 length: 16 residues. Deletions cut 0 bases from V and 5 bases from J, with 17 bases between. Germline V CDR1 and CDR2: SGHDT, YYEEEE. Here the CDR3 reads CASSLGSGWSGETQYF. Here the CDR3 DNA reads TGTGCCAGCAGCTTGGGATCAGGGTGGAGTGGGGAGACCCAGTACTTC.

The rearrangement uses TRBV30 and TRBJ2-6, with TRBD2 as a possible D gene (6 bases). The CDR3 runs 16 residues. The V gene's germline CDR1 is GTSNPN and CDR2 SVGIG (reference sequence). V dropped 4 bases and J dropped 0 bases, with 13 bases sitting between them. As DNA, the CDR3 is TGTGCCTGGAATCCGGGAGCCCGCTCTGGGGCCAACGTCCTGACTTTC. As protein: CAWNPGARSGANVLTF.

The chain is built from TRBV19 and TRBJ1-1; TRBD1 matches at 8 bases. Germline loops: CDR1 LNHDA, CDR2 SQIVND (reference sequence). V was clipped by 3 bases and J by 3 bases; unmatched bases: 6. The CDR3 loop spans 15 amino acids. The CDR3 sequence is CASSMLSRGHTEAFF. The CDR3 DNA sequence: TGTGCCAGTAGTATGTTAAGCAGGGGGCACACTGAAGCTTTCTTT. The variable domain in full, with the rest retrieved from reference TRBV19 and TRBJ1-1, is DGGITQSPKYLFRKEGQNVTLSCEQNLNHDAMYWYRQDPGQGLRLIYYSQIVNDFQKGDIAEGYSVSREKKESFPLTVTSAQKNPTAFYLCASSMLSRGHTEAFFGQGTRLTVV.

This clone appeared a single time. The chain combines TRBV11-2 with TRBJ1-1; 8 bases are a match to TRBD1. Per germline, CDR1 SGHAT and CDR2 FQNNGV. The trim removed 5 bases at V and 2 bases at J, leaving 10 bases unmatched. The CDR3 has 16 residues. CDR3 sequence reads: CASSPSRGQGNTEAFF. DNA of the CDR3: TGTGCCAGCAGCCCATCGAGAGGACAGGGAAACACTGAAGCTTTCTTT.

V gene TRBV6-5 combines with J gene TRBJ1-4, with no clear D. Germline V gene lookup returns CDR1 MNHEY and CDR2 SVGAGI. The germline V and J ends were trimmed by 6 bases and 3 bases, with 14 bases remaining between them. CDR3 length: 15 amino acids. CDR3 nucleotide sequence: TGTGCCAGCAGATTCTCGGGAGCAGCTAATGAAAAACTGTTTTTT. It is translated as CASRFSGAANEKLFF.

The sample holds one count of this clone. The CDR3 DNA reads as TGCGCCAGCAAGCTGGGGGGGAACGGGGAGCTGTTTTTT. This encodes CASKLGGNGELFF. The chain employs TRBV10-1 and TRBJ2-2; 7 nucleotides align to TRBD2. V gave up 7 bases and J gave up 7 bases; unmatched junction bases: 6. The CDR3 length is 13 residues. Germline CDR1 is WNHNN and CDR2 is SYGVQD (reference sequence).

This chain joins TRBV23-1 and TRBJ1-2; 7 bases are a match to TRBD1. TRBV23-1 is filed as an ORF, its function uncertain. The CDR3 has 13 residues. With V trimmed by 6 bases and J by 4 bases, 5 bases remained unmatched. The DNA for the CDR3 is TGCGCCAGCAGGACAGGGACTGTCTATGGCTACACCTTC. This encodes CASRTGTVYGYTF.

This clone was found once. The chain employs TRBV5-6 and TRBJ2-1; D perhaps matches TRBD1 (5 bases). The CDR3 sequence is 12 residues long. Per the germline V gene, CDR1 is SGHDT and CDR2 is YYEEEE. The germline V and J ends were trimmed by 1 base and 6 bases, with 5 bases remaining between them. For the CDR3, the DNA is TGTGCCAGCAGCTTGACAGGCAATGAGCAGTTCTTC. Residues: CASSLTGNEQFF.

This chain joins TRBV19 and TRBJ2-2; no reliable D call. V lost 2 bases, J lost 7 bases, and 14 bases lay in between. Germline V CDR1 and CDR2: LNHDA, SQIVND (reference sequence). There are 15 residues in the CDR3. The CDR3 nucleotides are TGTGCCAGTAGTATAATCGGTGGAGCGAGCGGGGAGCTGTTTTTT. This encodes CASSIIGGASGELFF.

This chain joins TRBV15 and TRBJ1-1; TRBD1 matches at 8 bases. V lost 8 bases to trimming and J lost 5 bases; unmatched junction nucleotides: 10. CDR3 size: 14 residues. Looked up from germline, CDR1 is LNHNV and CDR2 is YYDKDF (reference sequence). The DNA of the CDR3 is TGTGCCACCTCAAGGACAGGGTGGGGGACTGAAGCTTTCTTT. Its protein product is CATSRTGWGTEAFF.

V usage is TRBV5-1 and J usage is TRBJ2-3; 9 positions agree with TRBD1. The CDR3 length is 15 residues. V lost 4 bases, J lost 2 bases, and 5 bases stayed unmatched. The germline CDR1 and CDR2 sequences are SGHRS and YFSETQ. CDR3 nucleotides: TGCGCCAGCAGCCCCGGGACAGGGATCACAGATACGCAGTATTTT. Its translation: CASSPGTGITDTQYF. The full variable domain, completed using reference TRBV5-1 and TRBJ2-3, is KAGVTQTPRYLIKTRGQQVTLSCSPISGHRSVSWYQQTPGQGLQFLFEYFSETQRNKGNFPGRFSGRQFSNSRSEMNVSTLELGDSALYLCASSPGTGITDTQYFGPGTRLTVL.